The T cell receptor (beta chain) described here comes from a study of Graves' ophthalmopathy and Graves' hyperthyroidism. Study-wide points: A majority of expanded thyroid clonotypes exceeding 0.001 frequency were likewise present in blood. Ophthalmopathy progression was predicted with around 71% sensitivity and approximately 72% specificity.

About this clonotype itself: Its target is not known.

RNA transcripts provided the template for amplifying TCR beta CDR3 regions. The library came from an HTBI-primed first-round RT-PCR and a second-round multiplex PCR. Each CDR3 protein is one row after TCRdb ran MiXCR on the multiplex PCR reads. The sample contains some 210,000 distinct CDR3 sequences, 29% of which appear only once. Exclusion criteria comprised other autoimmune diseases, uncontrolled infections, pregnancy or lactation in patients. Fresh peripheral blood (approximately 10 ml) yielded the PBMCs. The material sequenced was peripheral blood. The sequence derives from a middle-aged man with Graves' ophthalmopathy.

CDR3 amino acids: CAISELREVSQYF. Here the CDR3 DNA reads TGTGCCATCAGTGAGTTACGGGAGGTGTCCCAGTACTTC. The chain uses TRBV10-3 and TRBJ2-5; 7 nucleotides align to TRBD2. V shed 1 base and J 9 bases; nucleotides not matched to a gene: 5. There are 13 residues in the CDR3. Germline CDR1 ENHRY, CDR2 SYGVKD.